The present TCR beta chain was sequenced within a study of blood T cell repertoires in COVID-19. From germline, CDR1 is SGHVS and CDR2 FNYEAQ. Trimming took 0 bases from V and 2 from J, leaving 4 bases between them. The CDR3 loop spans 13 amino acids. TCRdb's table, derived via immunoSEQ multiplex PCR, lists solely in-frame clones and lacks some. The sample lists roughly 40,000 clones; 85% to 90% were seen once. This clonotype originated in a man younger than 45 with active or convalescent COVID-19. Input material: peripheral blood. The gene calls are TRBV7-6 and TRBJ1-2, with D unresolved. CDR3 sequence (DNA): TGTGCCAGCAGCTTAGCGCAGAACTATGGCTACACCTTC. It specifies CASSLAQNYGYTF.